These T cell receptor beta chains were read from a single sample in a study of identical twins. TCRdb redid the calling of the 5' RACE reads with MiXCR, one entry per CDR3 protein. The sample holds a few hundred thousand distinct CDR3 sequences, roughly 15% seen once. The data were also submitted as part of a second study, on yellow fever vaccine responses in identical twins.

The sequencing sample was made of CD4+ T cells sorted from blood. Source of these receptors: a woman between 18 and 29 years old in good health. Both conserved end residues are trimmed from each CDR3. The D gene is left open where the match is weak.

D: .; V: TRBV12-3/TRBV12-4; J: TRBJ1-2; CDR3: ASSFGSDYGYT
D: .; V: TRBV7-8; J: TRBJ2-1; CDR3: ASSEQGSEQF
D: .; V: TRBV20-1; J: TRBJ2-1; CDR3: SATIDGGNNEQF
D: TRBD1; V: TRBV7-3; J: TRBJ2-1; CDR3: ASSPDRNNEQF
D: TRBD2; V: TRBV3-1; J: TRBJ2-2; CDR3: ASNKLAGANTGELF
D: .; V: TRBV19; J: TRBJ1-2; CDR3: ASSIQATGNYGYT
D: .; V: TRBV20-1; J: TRBJ1-1; CDR3: SARYSMNTEAF
D: .; V: TRBV9; J: TRBJ1-3; CDR3: ASSVGPDSGNTIY
D: .; V: TRBV3-1; J: TRBJ2-6; CDR3: ASSPRAGAGGANVLT
D: .; V: TRBV5-1; J: TRBJ2-1; CDR3: ASSLAVGTNEQF
D: TRBD1; V: TRBV12-3/TRBV12-4; J: TRBJ2-2; CDR3: ASSSDRAGTGELF
D: .; V: TRBV20-1; J: TRBJ2-5; CDR3: SARVSVQETQY
D: .; V: TRBV29-1; J: TRBJ2-1; CDR3: SVERALYNEQF
D: .; V: TRBV5-1; J: TRBJ1-1; CDR3: ASSLVGTSEAF
D: .; V: TRBV7-2; J: TRBJ2-1; CDR3: ASRSGSSYNEQF
D: .; V: TRBV4-2; J: TRBJ2-3; CDR3: ASSQDPPGPRSDTQY
D: .; V: TRBV2; J: TRBJ2-7; CDR3: ASSSGINPAYEQY
D: TRBD1; V: TRBV12-3/TRBV12-4; J: TRBJ2-5; CDR3: ASSRGTGVVETQY
D: TRBD2; V: TRBV20-1; J: TRBJ2-5; CDR3: SASRLAGGEETQY
D: .; V: TRBV5-1; J: TRBJ1-1; CDR3: ASSLGDVTEAF
D: .; V: TRBV7-3; J: TRBJ2-2; CDR3: ASSLYFDGELF
D: TRBD2; V: TRBV7-8; J: TRBJ2-3; CDR3: ASSSDSGVTDTQY
D: .; V: TRBV15; J: TRBJ2-1; CDR3: ATSRRGLDNEQF
D: .; V: TRBV5-5; J: TRBJ1-5; CDR3: ARGRGLVRQPQH
D: TRBD2; V: TRBV2; J: TRBJ2-1; CDR3: ASSAQSPGLATNNEQF
D: TRBD1; V: TRBV6-1; J: TRBJ2-7; CDR3: ASREPGQGTYEQY
D: .; V: TRBV5-1; J: TRBJ2-5; CDR3: ASGGGGHGETQY
D: TRBD1; V: TRBV3-1; J: TRBJ2-2; CDR3: ASSQRDRAGELF
D: TRBD1; V: TRBV10-3; J: TRBJ2-5; CDR3: AISVPGQGRETQY
D: .; V: TRBV6-1; J: TRBJ2-3; CDR3: ASSFRGAGNTDTQY
D: .; V: TRBV7-9; J: TRBJ1-1; CDR3: ASRGGRVRAEAF
D: .; V: TRBV14; J: TRBJ2-6; CDR3: ASSRTTAAGANVLT
D: TRBD2; V: TRBV7-9; J: TRBJ2-4; CDR3: ASSLEGLAGHIQY
D: TRBD2; V: TRBV7-9; J: TRBJ2-3; CDR3: ASSWASGSDTQY
D: TRBD1; V: TRBV24-1; J: TRBJ2-1; CDR3: ATKSGTGGNEQF
D: TRBD1; V: TRBV12-3/TRBV12-4; J: TRBJ1-2; CDR3: ASDSTGANYGYT
D: .; V: TRBV2; J: TRBJ1-3; CDR3: ASSDPGESSGNTIY
D: TRBD2; V: TRBV10-3; J: TRBJ2-6; CDR3: AISESTLAGGTEANVLT
D: TRBD2; V: TRBV24-1; J: TRBJ2-7; CDR3: ATSEAGRYEQY
D: .; V: TRBV16; J: TRBJ2-6; CDR3: ASSQFRDDPLP
D: .; V: TRBV20-1; J: TRBJ1-1; CDR3: SAWGGYGTKEVNTEAF
D: .; V: TRBV7-7; J: TRBJ2-5; CDR3: ASSLSAGPGETQY